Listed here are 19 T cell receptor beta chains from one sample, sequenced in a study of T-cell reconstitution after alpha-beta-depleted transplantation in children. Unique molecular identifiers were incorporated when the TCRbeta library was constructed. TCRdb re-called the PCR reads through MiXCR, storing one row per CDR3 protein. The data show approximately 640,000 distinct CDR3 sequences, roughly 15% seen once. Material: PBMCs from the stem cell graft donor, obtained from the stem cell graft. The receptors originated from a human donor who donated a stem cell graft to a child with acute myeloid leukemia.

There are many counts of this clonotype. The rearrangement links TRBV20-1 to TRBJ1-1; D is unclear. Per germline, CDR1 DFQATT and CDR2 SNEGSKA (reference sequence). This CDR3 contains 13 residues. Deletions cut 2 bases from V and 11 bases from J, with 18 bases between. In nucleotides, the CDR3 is TGCAGTGCTAGACCCCCGGGTAAGGAGGGTGCTTTCTTT. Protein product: CSARPPGKEGAFF.

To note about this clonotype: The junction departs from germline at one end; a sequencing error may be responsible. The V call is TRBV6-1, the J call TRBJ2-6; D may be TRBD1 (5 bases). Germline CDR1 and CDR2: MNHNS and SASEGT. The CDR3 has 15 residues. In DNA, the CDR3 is TGTGCCAGCAGTCCGACCCGCTCTGGGGCCGACGTCCTGACTTTC. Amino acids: CASSPTRSGADVLTF.

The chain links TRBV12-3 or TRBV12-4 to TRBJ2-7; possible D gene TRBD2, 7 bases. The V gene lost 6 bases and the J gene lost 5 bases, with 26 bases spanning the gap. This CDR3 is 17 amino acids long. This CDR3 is CASSPPRGAGVVNEQYF. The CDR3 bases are TGTGCCAGCAGCCCACCCCGGGGGGCGGGGGTAGTTAACGAGCAGTACTTC.

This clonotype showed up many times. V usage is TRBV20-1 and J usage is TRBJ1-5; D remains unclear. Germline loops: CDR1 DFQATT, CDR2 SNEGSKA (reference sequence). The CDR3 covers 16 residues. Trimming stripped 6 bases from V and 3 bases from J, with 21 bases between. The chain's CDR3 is CSAPQTGSPHNQPQHF. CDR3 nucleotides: TGCAGTGCGCCCCAGACGGGCAGCCCCCACAATCAGCCCCAGCATTTT.

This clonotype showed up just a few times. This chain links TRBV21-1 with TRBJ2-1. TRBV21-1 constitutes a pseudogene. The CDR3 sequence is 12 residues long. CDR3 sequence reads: CASVVLGYEQFF. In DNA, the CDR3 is TGTGCCAGCGTAGTACTGGGCTATGAGCAGTTCTTC.

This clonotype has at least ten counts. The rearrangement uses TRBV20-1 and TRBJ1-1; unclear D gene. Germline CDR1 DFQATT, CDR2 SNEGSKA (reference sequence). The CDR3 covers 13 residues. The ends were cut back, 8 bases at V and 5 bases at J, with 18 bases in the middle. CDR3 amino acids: CSPRSGPGTEAFF. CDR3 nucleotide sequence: TGCAGTCCACGCAGTGGTCCGGGGACTGAAGCTTTCTTT.

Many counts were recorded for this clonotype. CDR3 bases: TGCGCCAGCAGCCAAGATCGGGGTTTGAACACTGAAGCTTTCTTT. Translating gives CASSQDRGLNTEAFF. The chain joins TRBV4-3 to TRBJ1-1; D remains unclear. This CDR3 has 15 residues. Trimming cost V 0 bases and J 0 bases, with 8 bases left between them. Germline CDR1 and CDR2: LGHNA and YSLEER.

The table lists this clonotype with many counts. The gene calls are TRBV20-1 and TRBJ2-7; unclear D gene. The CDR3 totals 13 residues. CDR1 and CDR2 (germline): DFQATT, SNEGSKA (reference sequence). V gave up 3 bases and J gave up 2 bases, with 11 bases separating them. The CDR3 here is CSASRTETYEQYF. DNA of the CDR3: TGCAGTGCTAGCCGGACCGAGACCTACGAGCAGTACTTC.

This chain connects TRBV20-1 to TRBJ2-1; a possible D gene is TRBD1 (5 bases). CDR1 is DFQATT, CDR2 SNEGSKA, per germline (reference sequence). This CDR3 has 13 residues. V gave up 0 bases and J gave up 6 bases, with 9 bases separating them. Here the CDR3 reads CSARDLGVNEQFF. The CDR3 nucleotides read TGCAGTGCTAGAGATTTAGGGGTCAATGAGCAGTTCTTC.

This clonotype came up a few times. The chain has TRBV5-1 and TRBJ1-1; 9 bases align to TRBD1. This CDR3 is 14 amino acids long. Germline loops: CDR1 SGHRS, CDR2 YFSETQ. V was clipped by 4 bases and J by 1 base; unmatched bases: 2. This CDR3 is CASSRTGENTEAFF. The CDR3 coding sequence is TGCGCCAGCAGCAGGACAGGGGAGAACACTGAAGCTTTCTTT.

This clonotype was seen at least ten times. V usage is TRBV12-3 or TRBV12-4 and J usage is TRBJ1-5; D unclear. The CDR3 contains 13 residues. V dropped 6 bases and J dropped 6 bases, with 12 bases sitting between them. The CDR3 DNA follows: TGTGCCAGCAGCAGTGGACTGACTCAGCCCCAGCATTTT. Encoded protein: CASSSGLTQPQHF.

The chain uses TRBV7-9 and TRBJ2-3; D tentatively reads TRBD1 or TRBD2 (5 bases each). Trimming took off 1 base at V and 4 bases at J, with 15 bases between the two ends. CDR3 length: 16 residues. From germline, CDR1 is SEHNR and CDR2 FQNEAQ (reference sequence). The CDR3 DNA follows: TGTGCCAGCAGCTTAGTAGGACGGGACCGGGCAGATACGCAGTATTTT. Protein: CASSLVGRDRADTQYF.

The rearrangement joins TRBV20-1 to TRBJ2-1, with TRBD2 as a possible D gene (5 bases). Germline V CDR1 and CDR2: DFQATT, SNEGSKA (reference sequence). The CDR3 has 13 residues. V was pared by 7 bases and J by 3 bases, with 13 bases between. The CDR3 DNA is TGCAGTGTCCGCCGGGCGGGCTACAATGAGCAGTTCTTC. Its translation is CSVRRAGYNEQFF.

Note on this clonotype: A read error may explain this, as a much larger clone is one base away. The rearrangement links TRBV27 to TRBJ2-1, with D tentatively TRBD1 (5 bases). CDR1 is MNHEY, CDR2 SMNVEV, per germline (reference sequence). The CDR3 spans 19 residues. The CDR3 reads CASSLDGQGFLSSYDEQFF. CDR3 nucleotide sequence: TGTGCCAGCAGTTTAGATGGACAAGGATTCCTGAGCTCCTACGATGAGCAGTTCTTC.

In nucleotides, the CDR3 is TGTGCCAGCGTTCACGAGGGAGGGCGAGGAGAGACCCAGTACTTC. This encodes CASVHEGGRGETQYF. J is TRBJ2-5 and V is TRBV6-5, with 7 bases fitting TRBD2. The CDR3 is 15 residues long. Looked up from germline, CDR1 is MNHEY and CDR2 is SVGAGI. J was trimmed by 4 bases and V by 8 bases; bases with no gene match: 13.

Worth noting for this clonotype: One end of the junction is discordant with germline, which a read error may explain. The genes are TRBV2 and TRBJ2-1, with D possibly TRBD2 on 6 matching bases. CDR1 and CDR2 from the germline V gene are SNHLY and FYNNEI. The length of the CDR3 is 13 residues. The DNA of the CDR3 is TGTGCCAGCAGTGGGGACTCCGAGGTTTTAAGGGTCTTC. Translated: CASSGDSEVLRVF. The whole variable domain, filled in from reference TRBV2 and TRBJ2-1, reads EPEVTQTPSHQVTQMGQEVILRCVPISNHLYFYWYRQILGQKVEFLVSFYNNEISEKSEIFDDQFSVERPDGSNFTLKIRSTKLEDSAMYFCASSGDSEVLRVFGPGTRLTVL.

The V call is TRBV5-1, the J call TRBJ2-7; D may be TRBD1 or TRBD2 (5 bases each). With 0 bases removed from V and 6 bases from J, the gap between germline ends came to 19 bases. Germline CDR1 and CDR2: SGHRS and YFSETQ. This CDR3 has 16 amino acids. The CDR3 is CASSLEGLDTGTEQYF. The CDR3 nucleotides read TGCGCCAGCAGCTTGGAGGGTTTGGACACCGGGACCGAGCAGTACTTC.

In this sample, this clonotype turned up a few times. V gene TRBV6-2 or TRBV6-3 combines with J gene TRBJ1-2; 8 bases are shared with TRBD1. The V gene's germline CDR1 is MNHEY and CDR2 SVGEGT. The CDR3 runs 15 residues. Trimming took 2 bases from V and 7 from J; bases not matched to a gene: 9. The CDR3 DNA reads TGTGCCAGCAGTTACCCGGGACAGGCCAAGGGTGGCTACACCTTC. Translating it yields CASSYPGQAKGGYTF.

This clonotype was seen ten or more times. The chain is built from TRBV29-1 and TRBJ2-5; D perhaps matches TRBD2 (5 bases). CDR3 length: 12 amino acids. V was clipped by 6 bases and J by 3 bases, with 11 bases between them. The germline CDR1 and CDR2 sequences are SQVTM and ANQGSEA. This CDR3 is CSVPDGEETQYF. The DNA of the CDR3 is TGCAGCGTCCCGGACGGGGAAGAGACCCAGTACTTC.